What follows is one T cell receptor (beta chain) and its context. The specificity of this receptor is unknown. No quality values exist for individual bases; no much larger clone is one base distant. The data are from a study of T cells in Graves' hyperthyroidism and ophthalmopathy (dated by TCRdb to the late 2010s). A note on the overall study: Peripheral blood was sampled at the time of initial diagnosis, prior to any treatment. The 100 discovery patients were randomly split 7:3 into training and test sets. An independent validation cohort of around 19 hyperthyroidism patients and 15 or so patients who later progressed to ophthalmopathy tested prospective prediction of ophthalmopathy. To identify distinguishing TCR V-J signatures, a discovery cohort of 100 patients was used, comprising roughly 45 with Graves' ophthalmopathy and 57 with stable Graves' hyperthyroidism. Following sampling, methimazole starting at 30 mg daily was given to hyperthyroidism patients, and high-dose intravenous methylprednisolone was given to ophthalmopathy patients. The paper reports TCR Vbeta CDR3 sequencing of roughly 140 peripheral blood samples: 43 ophthalmopathy, fewer than 85 hyperthyroidism and around 17 progressor patients. In addition, the study compared T-cell repertoires in thyroid tissue and in blood from roughly six Graves' hyperthyroidism patients. Results and caveats for the whole study, not just this receptor: Ophthalmopathy was separated from stable hyperthyroidism by a 13 V-J signature model, with over 85% sensitivity and 81% to 82% specificity obtained in cross-validation and 80%/75% obtained in testing. No statistical method was used to fix the sample size in advance, and group allocation was not hidden from the investigators. Blood samples also contained most of the expanded thyroid clonotypes (frequency above 0.001), which suggests that blood repertoires may reflect thyroid immune responses. In validation, the model predicted progression to ophthalmopathy with approximately 71% sensitivity and about 73% specificity, a median of 6.5 months before onset.

The TCR beta CDR3 regions were amplified from RNA transcripts. The first round of RT-PCR for the TCR CDR3 was performed with the HTBI primer set and the Qiagen OneStep RT-PCR kit. Libraries were constructed in a second round of multiplex PCR, after which size selection and purification were performed. The libraries were sequenced on an Illumina HiSeq2000 using paired-end 100 bp reads. Concerning the study's data processing: Raw data were processed with SOAPnuke, discarding reads with adapters, uncalled bases, mean Phred below 15, or no exact constant-primer or identifier match. High-quality paired reads were merged using COPE v1.2.5, and each unique nucleotide sequence was defined as a clonotype. Clonotypes were aligned to IMGT TRBV, TRBD and TRBJ reference segments using MiTCR v1.1. The analysis included only V-J combinations with a frequency above 0.0001, which together covered 99.2% of the repertoires. The TCS score was defined as the ratio of F50 (clonal expansion) to E x V (chaos), calculated using BLOSUM62-based TCRdist between CDR3 peptides within each V-J. Welch's t-statistics and random forest reduced fewer than 550 V-J features to some 14, which were used in a naive Bayes classifier (R e1071). The raw public data were reprocessed by TCRdb itself: fastp quality trimming at Q25, MiXCR clonotype calling, in-frame beta chains only. Identical CDR3 protein sequences are pooled into one entry, listed with their most common genes and DNA. TCRdb, rather than the study authors, made the V and J calls. A total of a few hundred thousand distinct CDR3 sequences appear in this sample, 15% to 19% of them only once. The ten top clones hold around 7.3% of the sample.

Stable Graves' hyperthyroidism was defined as no progression to ophthalmopathy during 18 months of follow-up. The hyperthyroidism patients were between 18 and 65 years old and newly diagnosed, with a disease duration of less than 2 months. Any patient with an uncontrolled infection, another autoimmune disease, pregnancy or lactation was excluded. Diagnoses were established on the basis of clinical symptoms, serum thyroxine and TRAb, thyroid ultrasound, and orbital computed tomography. Ficoll-Paque density gradient centrifugation was used to isolate PBMCs from about 10 ml of fresh peripheral blood. Total RNA was extracted with Trizol reagent, and quality was checked on an Agilent 2100 Bioanalyzer. The germline V gene provides CDR1 MNHNS and CDR2 SASEGT. V is clipped by 1 base and J by 3 bases, and the sequence between their germline boundaries is 10 bases long. The CDR3 holds 15 amino acids from the cysteine to the phenylalanine. The only DNA kept is the CDR3, 45 bases in frame from the first base.

In this chain, TRBV6-1 is recombined with TRBJ2-1; the D gene is not confidently resolved. The clonotype originates from a woman in her twenties or thirties with Graves' hyperthyroidism. The sequenced sample consisted of blood. The DNA is TGTGCCAGCAGTGAAGAGAGGAGCTACTACAATGAGCAGTTCTTC. It encodes CASSEERSYYNEQFF.